This entry features one T cell receptor beta chain sequence. Its antigen remains unidentified. Per-nucleotide qualities are absent, and no much larger clonotype sits a single base away. The time point label for this specimen denotes: baseline before first vaccination. Samples from vaccinated people were obtained from the UK trials COV001 and COV002, which included a single-blind randomized controlled phase 2/3 trial of AZD1222 (ChAdOx1 nCoV-19) in healthy adults. For TCRbeta chain sequencing, PBMC samples from trial participants were taken at day 0 and at day 28 after the second dose. This specimen belongs to a study of T cell responses to AZD1222 COVID-19 vaccine (dated by TCRdb to 2020 to 2022). Context from the whole study: Because spike-specific TCR depth and breadth did not differ between the two schedules, AZD1222 recipients who got a second dose at roughly 4 weeks were pooled with those who got a second dose at roughly 12 weeks. A total of about 250 trial participants underwent TCR sequencing, of whom nearly 210 had received two doses of AZD1222 and around 25 had received two doses of the MenACWY control vaccine. Trial participants were enrolled by age into 18-55, 56-69 and 70-plus year subgroups, with 148, 28 and 57 TCR-sequenced participants respectively. Here is what the overall study found, with its caveats: In the small 56-69-year group, the increase in depth fell short of significance, most likely because of low power. CD4 TCRs associated with the vaccine covered the entire spike protein, and the dominant responses were in regions 160-218 and 743-854. Epitopes outside the regions mutated in the B.1.351 and B.1.1.7 variants were reportedly recognized by nearly half of the unique spike-specific TCRs. Participants were mostly white British, with more females than males. The authors suggested clonal diversity may have been underestimated. After two AZD1222 doses, spike-specific TCR breadth and depth were significantly higher than at day 0 and than in MenACWY recipients. Because no day 14 peak-response samples were available, repertoires were characterized only after the peak T cell response. Conclusions about previously exposed vaccinees are limited because only five to seven AZD1222 recipients were SARS-CoV-2 seropositive at baseline.

The CDR3 regions of human TCRbeta chains were subjected to immunosequencing. Regarding the original processing steps: Repertoire TCRs were checked for matches against a reference library of SARS-CoV-2-specific TCRs that had been generated using the MIRA antigen-specificity platform. Breadth was defined as the fraction of unique TCRs that were SARS-CoV-2-associated, and depth was defined as the fraction of total T cells that were SARS-CoV-2-associated. Using the MIRA data, every spike-specific TCR was mapped to the spike region that the TCR reacted to and assigned to either a CD4 or a CD8 class. Log10-transformed breadth and depth values were compared by one-way ANOVA with Sidak's multiple comparisons tests. TCRdb provides this immuneACCESS table in a form limited to in-frame rearrangements. Some clones are lacking; in checked studies, under half of them reflect an unresolved V gene, and why the rest are absent is not known. V, J and clone size are those of that table, while D and trimming were read from the DNA. The sample data list around 170,000 clones, and approximately 91% of these were observed just once. The ten biggest clones cover over 0.85% of the sample.

The CDR3 sequence holds 16 residues, the cysteine and phenylalanine included. The read is trimmed to its CDR3 DNA, 48 bases read in frame from base 1. The germline V end is reduced by 2 bases and the J end by 3 bases; junction bases left unmatched: 6. Looking up the germline V gene (reference sequence) yields CDR1 MNHNY and CDR2 SVGAGI. This receptor was identified in an adult in good health. Here the sequenced sample was peripheral blood, taken on day 0 of AZD1222 vaccination. This sequence uses TRBV6-6 and TRBJ1-5; 8 bases in the middle match TRBD1. The CDR3 protein is CASSYRQGAYNQPQHF. The bases read TGTGCCAGCAGTTACCGTCAGGGGGCGTACAATCAGCCCCAGCATTTT.